The next 2 T cell receptor beta chains were all read from a single sample in a study of T cells in Graves' hyperthyroidism and ophthalmopathy. RNA transcripts provided the source from which TCR beta CDR3 regions were amplified. Using the HTBI primer set, a first-round RT-PCR was run on the TCR CDR3. TCRdb independently ran MiXCR on the multiplex PCR reads; one entry per CDR3 protein. The sample holds a few hundred thousand distinct CDR3 sequences; roughly 19% are singletons and the top ten take under 45%. Sequencing was performed on blood. Receptor source: a man over 45 with Graves' ophthalmopathy.

This clonotype was recorded a few times. The J gene is TRBJ2-7, the V gene TRBV20-1, with D possibly called TRBD1 or TRBD2 (5 bases each). Germline CDR1 reads DFQATT; CDR2 reads SNEGSKA (reference sequence). The CDR3 spans 14 residues. Between the trimmed V and J ends, which lost 3 bases and 3 bases, there was a span of 15 bases. The CDR3 DNA follows: TGCAGTGCTAGCTCGCGAGGGGAACTCTACGAGCAGTACTTC. Translation: CSASSRGELYEQYF.

The rearrangement links TRBV9 to TRBJ1-5; D not resolved. The V gene lost 3 bases and the J gene lost 1 base, with 11 bases spanning the gap. Germline values: CDR1 SGDLS, CDR2 YYNGEE. This CDR3 has 15 amino acids. The chain's CDR3 is CASSDGLGSNQPQHF. The CDR3, as DNA: TGTGCCAGCAGCGATGGCTTGGGGAGCAATCAGCCCCAGCATTTT.